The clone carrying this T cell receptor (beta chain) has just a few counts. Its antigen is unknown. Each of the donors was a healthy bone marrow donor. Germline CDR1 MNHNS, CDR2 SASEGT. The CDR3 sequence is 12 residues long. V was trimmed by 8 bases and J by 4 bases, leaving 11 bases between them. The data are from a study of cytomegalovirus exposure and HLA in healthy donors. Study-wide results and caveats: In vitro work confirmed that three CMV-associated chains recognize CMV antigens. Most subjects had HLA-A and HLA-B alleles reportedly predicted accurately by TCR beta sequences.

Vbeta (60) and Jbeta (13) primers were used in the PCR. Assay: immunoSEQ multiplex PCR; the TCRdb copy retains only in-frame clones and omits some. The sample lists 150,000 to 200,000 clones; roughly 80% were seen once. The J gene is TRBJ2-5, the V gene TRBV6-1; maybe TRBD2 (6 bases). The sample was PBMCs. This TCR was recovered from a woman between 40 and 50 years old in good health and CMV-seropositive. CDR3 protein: CASGPGLETQYF. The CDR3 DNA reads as TGTGCCAGCGGACCGGGACTAGAGACCCAGTACTTC.